This T cell receptor beta chain was identified during a study of CD4+ T cells in melanoma. Findings of the study overall: CD8+ T cell, macrophage and B cell function reportedly correlated with neoantigen-specific CD4+ T cells. Diverse differentiation states were reported for melanoma neoantigen-specific CD4+ T cells.

As regards this clone: No antigen is known for it.

CDR1 and CDR2 from the germline V gene are SGHTA and FQGNSA. Between the trimmed V and J ends, which lost 4 bases and 0 bases, there was a span of 9 bases. This CDR3 is 15 amino acids long. Sequencing used immunoSEQ multiplex PCR; TCRdb keeps in-frame clones, though not all of them. The table records over 100,000 clones, about 90% of them present only once. The sequencing sample was made of peripheral blood. The receptor was derived from a human donor with melanoma. The V and J genes are TRBV7-2 and TRBJ2-2, with a weak D call TRBD1 (6 bases). DNA of the CDR3: TGTGCCAGCAGCTCAGGGGCGGCGAACACCGGGGAGCTGTTTTTT. Translated, it gives CASSSGAANTGELFF.